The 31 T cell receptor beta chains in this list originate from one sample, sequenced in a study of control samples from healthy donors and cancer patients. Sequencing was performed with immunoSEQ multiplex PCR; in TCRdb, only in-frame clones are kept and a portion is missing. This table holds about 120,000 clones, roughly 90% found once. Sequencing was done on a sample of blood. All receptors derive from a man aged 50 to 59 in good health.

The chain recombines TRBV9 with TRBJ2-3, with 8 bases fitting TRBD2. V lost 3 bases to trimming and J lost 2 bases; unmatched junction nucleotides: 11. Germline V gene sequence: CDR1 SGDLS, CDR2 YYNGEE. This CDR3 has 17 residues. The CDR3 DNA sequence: TGTGCCAGCAGCGCCAACGCAGCGGGGGCCCTCACAGATACGCAGTATTTT. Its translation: CASSANAAGALTDTQYF. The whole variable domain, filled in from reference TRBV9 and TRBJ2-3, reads DSGVTQTPKHLITATGQRVTLRCSPRSGDLSVYWYQQSLDQGLQFLIQYYNGEERAKGNILERFSAQQFPDLHSELNLSSLELGDSALYFCASSANAAGALTDTQYFGPGTRLTVL.

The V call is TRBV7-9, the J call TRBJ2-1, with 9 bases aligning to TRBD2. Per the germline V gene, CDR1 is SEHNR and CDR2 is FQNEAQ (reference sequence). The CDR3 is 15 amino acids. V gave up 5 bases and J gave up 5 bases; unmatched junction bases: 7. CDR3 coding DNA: TGTGCCAGCAGCCCTCAAGCGGGGGGACACAATGAGCAGTTCTTC. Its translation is CASSPQAGGHNEQFF.

Written as DNA, the CDR3 is TGTGCCAGCAGCCGCAGGGATTGGAATTCACCCCTCCACTTT. Translating it yields CASSRRDWNSPLHF. The chain carries TRBV3-1 (or the pseudogene TRBV3-2) and TRBJ1-6; D may be TRBD1 (5 bases). The V end lost 4 bases, the J end lost 7 bases, and 11 bases lay between the germline ends. Germline CDR1 LGHDT, CDR2 YNNKEL (reference sequence). The CDR3 consists of 14 residues.

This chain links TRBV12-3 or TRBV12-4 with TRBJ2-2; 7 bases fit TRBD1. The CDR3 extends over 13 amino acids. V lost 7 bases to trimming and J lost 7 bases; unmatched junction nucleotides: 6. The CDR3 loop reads CASIRQGGGELFF. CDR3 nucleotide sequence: TGTGCCAGCATTCGACAGGGCGGCGGGGAGCTGTTTTTT.

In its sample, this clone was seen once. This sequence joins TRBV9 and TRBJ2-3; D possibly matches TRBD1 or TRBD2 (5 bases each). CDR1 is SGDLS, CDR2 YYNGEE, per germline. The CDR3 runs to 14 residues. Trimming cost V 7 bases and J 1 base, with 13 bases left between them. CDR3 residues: CASGGWTGTDTQYF. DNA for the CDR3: TGTGCCAGCGGGGGATGGACGGGCACAGATACGCAGTATTTT.

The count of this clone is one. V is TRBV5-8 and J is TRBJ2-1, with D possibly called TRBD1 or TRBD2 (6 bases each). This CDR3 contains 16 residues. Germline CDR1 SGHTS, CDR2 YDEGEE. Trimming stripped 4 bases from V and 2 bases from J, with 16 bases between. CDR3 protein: CASSPSRGVTYNEQFF. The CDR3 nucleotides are TGTGCCAGCAGCCCCTCTAGGGGGGTAACCTACAATGAGCAGTTCTTC.

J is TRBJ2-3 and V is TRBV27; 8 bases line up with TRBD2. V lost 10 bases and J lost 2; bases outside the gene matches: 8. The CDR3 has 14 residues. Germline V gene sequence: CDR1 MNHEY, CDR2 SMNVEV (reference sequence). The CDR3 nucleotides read TGTGCCACCCGGGAGGGGTGGACCACAGATACGCAGTATTTT. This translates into CATREGWTTDTQYF.

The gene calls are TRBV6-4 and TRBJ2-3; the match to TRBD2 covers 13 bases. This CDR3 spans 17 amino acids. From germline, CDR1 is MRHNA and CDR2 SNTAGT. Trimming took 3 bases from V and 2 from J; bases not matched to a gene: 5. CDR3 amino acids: CASSDGTSGDHTDTQYF. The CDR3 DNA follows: TGTGCCAGCAGTGATGGGACTAGCGGGGATCACACAGATACGCAGTATTTT.

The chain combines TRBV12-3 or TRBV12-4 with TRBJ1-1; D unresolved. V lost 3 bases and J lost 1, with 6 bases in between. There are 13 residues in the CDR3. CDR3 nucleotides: TGTGCCAGCAGTTTTGGATCGAACACTGAAGCTTTCTTT. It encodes CASSFGSNTEAFF.

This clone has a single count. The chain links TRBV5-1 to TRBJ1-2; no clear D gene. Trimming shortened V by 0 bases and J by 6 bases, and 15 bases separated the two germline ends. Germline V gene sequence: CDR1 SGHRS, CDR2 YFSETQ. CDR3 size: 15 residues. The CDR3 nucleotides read TGCGCCAGCAGCTTGGGTCCCTCAAAAACGGATGGCTACACCTTC. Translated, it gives CASSLGPSKTDGYTF.

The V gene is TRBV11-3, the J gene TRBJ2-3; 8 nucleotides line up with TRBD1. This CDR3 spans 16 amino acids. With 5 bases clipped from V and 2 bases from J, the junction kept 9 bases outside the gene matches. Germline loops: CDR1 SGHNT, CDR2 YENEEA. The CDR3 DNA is TGTGCCAGCAGCCGAGGGGACAGGCACAACACAGATACGCAGTATTTT. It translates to CASSRGDRHNTDTQYF.

CDR3 DNA: TGTGCCAGCAGTCTTAGACACCCCCGGGCCTACGAGCAGTACTTC. Its protein product is CASSLRHPRAYEQYF. The V call is TRBV27, the J call TRBJ2-7, with no clear D. Germline V lookup: CDR1 MNHEY, CDR2 SMNVEV (reference sequence). The CDR3 extends over 15 amino acids. V dropped 5 bases and J dropped 2 bases, with 16 bases sitting between them.

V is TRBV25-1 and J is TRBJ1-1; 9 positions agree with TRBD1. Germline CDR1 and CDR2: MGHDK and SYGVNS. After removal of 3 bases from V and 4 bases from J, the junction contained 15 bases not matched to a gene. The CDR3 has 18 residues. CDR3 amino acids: CASSDQQGGGQGGTEAFF. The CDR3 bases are TGTGCCAGCAGTGACCAACAGGGCGGGGGACAGGGAGGCACTGAAGCTTTCTTT.

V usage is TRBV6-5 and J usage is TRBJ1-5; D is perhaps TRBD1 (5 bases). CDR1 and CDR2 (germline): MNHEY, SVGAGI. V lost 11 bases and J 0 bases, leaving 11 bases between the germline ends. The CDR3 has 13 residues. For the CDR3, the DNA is TGTGCCGCCGACAGAGCTAGCAATCAGCCCCAGCATTTT. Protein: CAADRASNQPQHF.

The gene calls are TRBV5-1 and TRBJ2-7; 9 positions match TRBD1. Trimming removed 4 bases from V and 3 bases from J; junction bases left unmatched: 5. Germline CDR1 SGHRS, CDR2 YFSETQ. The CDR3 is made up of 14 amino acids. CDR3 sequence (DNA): TGCGCCAGCAGCAGAAGACAGGGGGACTACGAGCAGTACTTC. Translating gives CASSRRQGDYEQYF.

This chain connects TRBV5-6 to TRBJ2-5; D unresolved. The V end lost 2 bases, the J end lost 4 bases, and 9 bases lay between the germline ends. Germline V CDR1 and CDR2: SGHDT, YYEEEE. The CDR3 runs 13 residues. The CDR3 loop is CASSFRVGETQYF. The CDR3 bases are TGTGCCAGCAGCTTTAGGGTTGGAGAGACCCAGTACTTC.

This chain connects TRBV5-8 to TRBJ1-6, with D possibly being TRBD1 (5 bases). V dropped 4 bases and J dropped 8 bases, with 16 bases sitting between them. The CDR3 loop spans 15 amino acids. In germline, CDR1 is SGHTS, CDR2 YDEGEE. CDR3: CASSLDPLGDSPLHF. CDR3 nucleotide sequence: TGTGCCAGCAGCCTGGATCCCCTAGGGGATTCACCCCTCCACTTT. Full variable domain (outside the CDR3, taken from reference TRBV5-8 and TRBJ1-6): EAGVTQSPTHLIKTRGQQATLRCSPISGHTSVYWYQQALGLGLQFLLWYDEGEERNRGNFPPRFSGRQFPNYSSELNVNALELEDSALYLCASSLDPLGDSPLHFGNGTRLTVT.

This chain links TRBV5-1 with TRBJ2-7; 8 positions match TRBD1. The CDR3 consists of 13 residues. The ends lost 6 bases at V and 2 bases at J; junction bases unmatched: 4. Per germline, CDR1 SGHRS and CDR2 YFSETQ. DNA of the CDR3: TGCGCCAGCATCGGACAGGGCCCCTACGAGCAGTACTTC. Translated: CASIGQGPYEQYF.

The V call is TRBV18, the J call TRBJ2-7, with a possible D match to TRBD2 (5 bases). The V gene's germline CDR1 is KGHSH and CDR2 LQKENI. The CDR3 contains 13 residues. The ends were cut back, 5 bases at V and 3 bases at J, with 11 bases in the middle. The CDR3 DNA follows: TGTGCCAGCTCAGGGCGGGTCCTCTACGAGCAGTACTTC. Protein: CASSGRVLYEQYF.

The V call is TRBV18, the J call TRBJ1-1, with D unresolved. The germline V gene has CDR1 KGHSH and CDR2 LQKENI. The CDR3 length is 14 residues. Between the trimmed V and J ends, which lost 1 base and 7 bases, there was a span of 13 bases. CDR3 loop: CASSPRRRSDEAFF. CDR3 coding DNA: TGTGCCAGCTCACCACGGAGGAGGTCAGATGAAGCTTTCTTT.

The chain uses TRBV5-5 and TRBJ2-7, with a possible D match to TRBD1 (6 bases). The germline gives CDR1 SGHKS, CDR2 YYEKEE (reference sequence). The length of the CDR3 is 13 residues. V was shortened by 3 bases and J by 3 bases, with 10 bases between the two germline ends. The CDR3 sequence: CASSWGHGYEQYF. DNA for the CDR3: TGTGCCAGCAGCTGGGGACATGGCTACGAGCAGTACTTC.

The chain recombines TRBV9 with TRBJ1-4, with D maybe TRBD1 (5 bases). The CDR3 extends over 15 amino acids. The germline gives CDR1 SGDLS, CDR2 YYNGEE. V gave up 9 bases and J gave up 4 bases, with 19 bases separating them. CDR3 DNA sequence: TGTGCCACGCTACCCCGACAGTGCATTAATGAAAAACTGTTTTTT. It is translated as CATLPRQCINEKLFF.

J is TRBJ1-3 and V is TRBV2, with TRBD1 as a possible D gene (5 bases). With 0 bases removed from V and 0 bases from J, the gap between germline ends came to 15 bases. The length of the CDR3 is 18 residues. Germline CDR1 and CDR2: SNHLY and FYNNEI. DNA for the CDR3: TGTGCCAGCAGTGAAGCGCGGGGCTTACACACCTCTGGAAACACCATATATTTT. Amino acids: CASSEARGLHTSGNTIYF.

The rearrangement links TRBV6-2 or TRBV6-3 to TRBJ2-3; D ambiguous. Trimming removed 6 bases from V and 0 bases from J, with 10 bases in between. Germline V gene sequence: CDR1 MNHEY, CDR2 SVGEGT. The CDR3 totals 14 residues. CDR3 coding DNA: TGTGCCAGCAGCCCCAATTTCAGCACAGATACGCAGTATTTT. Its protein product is CASSPNFSTDTQYF.

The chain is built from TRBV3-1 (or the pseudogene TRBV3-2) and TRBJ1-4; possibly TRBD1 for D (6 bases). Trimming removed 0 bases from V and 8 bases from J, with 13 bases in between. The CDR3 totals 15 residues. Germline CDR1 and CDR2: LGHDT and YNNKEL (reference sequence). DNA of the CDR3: TGTGCCAGCAGCCAAGAGGGGGCGGTATGGGAAAAACTGTTTTTT. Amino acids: CASSQEGAVWEKLFF.

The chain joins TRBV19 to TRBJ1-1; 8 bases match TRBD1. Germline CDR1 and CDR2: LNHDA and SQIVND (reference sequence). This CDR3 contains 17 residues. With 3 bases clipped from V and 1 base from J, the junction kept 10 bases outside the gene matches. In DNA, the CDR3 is TGTGCCAGTAGTATGGACGGACAGGGTGGAACGAACACTGAAGCTTTCTTT. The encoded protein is CASSMDGQGGTNTEAFF. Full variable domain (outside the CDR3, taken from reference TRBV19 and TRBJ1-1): DGGITQSPKYLFRKEGQNVTLSCEQNLNHDAMYWYRQDPGQGLRLIYYSQIVNDFQKGDIAEGYSVSREKKESFPLTVTSAQKNPTAFYLCASSMDGQGGTNTEAFFGQGTRLTVV.

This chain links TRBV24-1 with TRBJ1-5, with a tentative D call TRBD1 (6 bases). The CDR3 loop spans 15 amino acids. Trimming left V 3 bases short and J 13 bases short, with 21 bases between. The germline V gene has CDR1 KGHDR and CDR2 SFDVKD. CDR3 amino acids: CATSDAGGPFGGQHF. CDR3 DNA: TGTGCCACCAGTGATGCGGGGGGCCCGTTCGGTGGACAGCATTTT.

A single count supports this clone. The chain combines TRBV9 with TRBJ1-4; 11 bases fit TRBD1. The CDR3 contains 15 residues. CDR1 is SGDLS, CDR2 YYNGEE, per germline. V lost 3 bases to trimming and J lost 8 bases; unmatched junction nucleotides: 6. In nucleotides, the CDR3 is TGTGCCAGCAGCGCGATGCGGACAGGGGGCGAAAAACTGTTTTTT. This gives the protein CASSAMRTGGEKLFF.

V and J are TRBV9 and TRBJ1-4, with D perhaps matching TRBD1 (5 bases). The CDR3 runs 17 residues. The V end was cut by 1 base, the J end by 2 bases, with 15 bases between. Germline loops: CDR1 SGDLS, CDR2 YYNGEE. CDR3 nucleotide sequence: TGTGCCAGCAGCGTATCCCGACCGGGGGGGACTAATGAAAAACTGTTTTTT. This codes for CASSVSRPGGTNEKLFF.

The CDR3 reads CAISLPGRAASGNTIYF. In DNA form, the CDR3 reads TGTGCCATCAGTCTCCCGGGCCGGGCAGCATCTGGAAACACCATATATTTT. The V gene is TRBV10-3, the J gene TRBJ1-3; D remains ambiguous. Per the germline V gene, CDR1 is ENHRY and CDR2 is SYGVKD. This CDR3 has 17 amino acids. V lost 5 bases to trimming and J lost 1 base, with 18 bases between them.

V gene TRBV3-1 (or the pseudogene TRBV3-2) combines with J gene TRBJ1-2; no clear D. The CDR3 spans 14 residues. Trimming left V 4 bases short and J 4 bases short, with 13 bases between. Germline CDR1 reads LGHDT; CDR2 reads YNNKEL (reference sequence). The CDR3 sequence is CASSPPGLSYGYTF. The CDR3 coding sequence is TGTGCCAGCAGCCCACCCGGGTTATCCTATGGCTACACCTTC.